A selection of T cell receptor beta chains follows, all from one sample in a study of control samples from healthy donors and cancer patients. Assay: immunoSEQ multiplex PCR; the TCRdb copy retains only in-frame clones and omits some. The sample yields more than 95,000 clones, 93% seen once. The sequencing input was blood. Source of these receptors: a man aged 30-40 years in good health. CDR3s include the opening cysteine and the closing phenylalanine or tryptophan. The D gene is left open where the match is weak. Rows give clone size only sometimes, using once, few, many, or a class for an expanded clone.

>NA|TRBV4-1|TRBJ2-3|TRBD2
TGCGCCAGCAGCCTAGCGGGGGGTGACGCAGATACGCAGTATTTT
CASSLAGGDADTQYF
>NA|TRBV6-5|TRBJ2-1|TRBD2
TGTGCCAGCAGCCTCACGGGACTAGCGGGGGGTGAGCAGTTCTTC
CASSLTGLAGGEQFF
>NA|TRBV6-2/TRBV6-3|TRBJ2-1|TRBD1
TGTGCCAGCAGCCTTACAGGGGGGTATGAGCAGTTCTTC
CASSLTGGYEQFF
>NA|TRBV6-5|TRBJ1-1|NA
TGTGCCAGCAGTTACTCGAAAGTGCACTGGGCTGAAGCTTTCTTT
CASSYSKVHWAEAFF
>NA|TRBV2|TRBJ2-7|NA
TGTGCCAGCAGTGAAGAGTGGGGGGGCCGCGAGCAGTACTTC
CASSEEWGGREQYF
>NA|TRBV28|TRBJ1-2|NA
TGTGCCAGCAGTTTAAATACGGAAGTCTATGGCTACACCTTC
CASSLNTEVYGYTF
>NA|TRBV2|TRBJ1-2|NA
TGTGCCAGCATAGAGAACAGGGCCCGCTACACCTTC
CASIENRARYTF
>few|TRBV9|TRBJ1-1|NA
TGTGCCAGCAGCCTTTCAGCTATGAACACTGAAGCTTTCTTT
CASSLSAMNTEAFF
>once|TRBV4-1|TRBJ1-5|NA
TGCGCCAGCAGACAAGTGGGAGGGGGCAATCAGCCCCAGCATTTT
CASRQVGGGNQPQHF
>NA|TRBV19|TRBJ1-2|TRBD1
TGTGCCAGTAGCCACGCCGGGACAGCATATGGCTACACCTTC
CASSHAGTAYGYTF
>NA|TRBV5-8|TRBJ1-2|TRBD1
TGTGCCAGCAGCTTGAGTGGGGACAGGGGGCGCGGCTACACCTTC
CASSLSGDRGRGYTF
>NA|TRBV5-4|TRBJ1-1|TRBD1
TGTGCCAGCAGCGCACCACAGGGGGGGAACACTGAAGCTTTCTTT
CASSAPQGGNTEAFF
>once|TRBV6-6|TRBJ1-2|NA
TGTGCCAGCAGCCTCGGGGATGGTTATGGCTACACCTTC
CASSLGDGYGYTF
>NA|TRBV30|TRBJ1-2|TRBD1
TGTGCCTGGACTGTGACAGGGGGAGGATTGGCTGGCTACACCTTC
CAWTVTGGGLAGYTF
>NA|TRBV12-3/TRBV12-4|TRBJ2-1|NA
TGTGCCAGCACCTCGGGGCACAATGAGCAGTTCTTC
CASTSGHNEQFF
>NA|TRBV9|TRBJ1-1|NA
TGTGCCAGCAGTGTGGGAGGCCGCACTGAAGCTTTCTTT
CASSVGGRTEAFF
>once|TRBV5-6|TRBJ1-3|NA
TGTGCCAGCAGCACCGGACAGACCAACTCTGGAAACACCATATATTTT
CASSTGQTNSGNTIYF
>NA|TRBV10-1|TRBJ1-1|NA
TGCGCCAGCAGTGAGTTCGGGTTGAACACTGAAGCTTTCTTT
CASSEFGLNTEAFF
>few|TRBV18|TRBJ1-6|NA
TGTGCCAGCTCTCTCAACCTTTACGGACAGAGGAATTCACCCCTCCACTTT
CASSLNLYGQRNSPLHF
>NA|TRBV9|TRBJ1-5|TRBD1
TGTGCCAGCAGCGTAGATGGGACAGGGGAGCCCCAGCATTTT
CASSVDGTGEPQHF
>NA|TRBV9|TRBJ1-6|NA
TGTGCCAGCAGCGTAGGGGTGACGGGGGGCTTTCTTGATAATTCACCCCTCCACTTT
CASSVGVTGGFLDNSPLHF
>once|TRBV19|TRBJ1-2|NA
TGTGCCAGTAGTGAAGGGACTGGCTACACCTTC
CASSEGTGYTF
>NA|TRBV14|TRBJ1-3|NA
TGTGCCAGCAGCCAATTCCTTGAAGGGGCTGGAAACACCATATATTTT
CASSQFLEGAGNTIYF
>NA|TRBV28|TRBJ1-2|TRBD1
TGTGCCAGCAGTCCCCGGGAGGGGGCCCTATTTGGCTATGGCTACACCTTC
CASSPREGALFGYGYTF
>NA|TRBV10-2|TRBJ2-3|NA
TGCGCCAGCAGTGAGTTCCCGAGCGATAGCACAGATACGCAGTATTTT
CASSEFPSDSTDTQYF
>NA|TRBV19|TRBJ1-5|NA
TGTGCCAGTAGTATAAGAGTTGGATCGGGTCAGCCCCAGCATTTT
CASSIRVGSGQPQHF
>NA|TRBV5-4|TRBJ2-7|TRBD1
TGTGCCAGCAGCCGACAGGGGCCCGAGCAGTACTTC
CASSRQGPEQYF
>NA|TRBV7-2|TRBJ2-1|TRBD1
TGTGCCAGCAGCTTAGCAGGGGGCGTGGGGAATGAGCAGTTCTTC
CASSLAGGVGNEQFF
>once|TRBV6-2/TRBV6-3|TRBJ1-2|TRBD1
TGTGCCAGCAGTTCACCCCGGGGGACAGGACGTTTTATCTGGGATTATGGCTACACCTTC
CASSSPRGTGRFIWDYGYTF
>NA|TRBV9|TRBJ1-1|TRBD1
TGTGCCAGCAGCGTAGAGGCGGGACAGGGGATGCGGGACACTGAAGCTTTCTTT
CASSVEAGQGMRDTEAFF
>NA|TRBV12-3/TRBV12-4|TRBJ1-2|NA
TGTGCCAGCAGTATCGGACAGTATGGCTACACCTTC
CASSIGQYGYTF
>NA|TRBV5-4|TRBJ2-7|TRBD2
TGTGCCAGCAGCCCCCGCGGGCTAGCGGCATCCTACGAGCAGTACTTC
CASSPRGLAASYEQYF
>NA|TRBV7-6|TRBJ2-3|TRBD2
TGTGCCAGCAGCCTACGGAGGAGCGGGGGCGGCACAGATACGCAGTATTTT
CASSLRRSGGGTDTQYF
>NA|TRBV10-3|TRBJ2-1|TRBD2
TGTGCCATCAGTGAGACTCTAGCGGGGGGGCCACATGAGCAGTTCTTC
CAISETLAGGPHEQFF
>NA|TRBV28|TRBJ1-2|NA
TGTGCCAGCGGCTCCGGGACAAACTTTGGCTACACCTTC
CASGSGTNFGYTF
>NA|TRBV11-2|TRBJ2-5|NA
TGTGCCAGCAGCCGGTACCAAGAGACCCAGTACTTC
CASSRYQETQYF
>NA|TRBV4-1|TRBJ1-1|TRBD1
TGCGCCAGCAGCCAAGACCAGGCCAGGGGGGAAGCTTTCTTT
CASSQDQARGEAFF
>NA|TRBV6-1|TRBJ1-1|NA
TGTGCCAGCAGTGAAGTGACCAACACTGAAGCTTTCTTT
CASSEVTNTEAFF
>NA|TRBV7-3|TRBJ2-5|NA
TGTGCCAGCAGCTCCGGGGACAAAGAGACCCAGTACTTC
CASSSGDKETQYF
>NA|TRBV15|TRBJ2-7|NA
TGTGCCACCAGCAGAGATCGGGACGAGCAGTACTTC
CATSRDRDEQYF
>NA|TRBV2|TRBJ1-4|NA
TGTGCCAGCAGCCAGACGTGGGTTACTAATGAAAAACTGTTTTTT
CASSQTWVTNEKLFF
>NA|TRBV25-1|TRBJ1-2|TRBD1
TGTGCCAGCAGTGAGGGACAGGGATTCTCTGGCTACACCTTC
CASSEGQGFSGYTF
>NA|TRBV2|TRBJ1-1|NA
TGTGCCAGCACCAAAAAGGGGCGGATGAACACTGAAGCTTTCTTT
CASTKKGRMNTEAFF
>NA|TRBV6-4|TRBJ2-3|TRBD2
TGTGCCAGCAGTGAAGGGACTAGCGGCACAGATACGCAGTATTTT
CASSEGTSGTDTQYF
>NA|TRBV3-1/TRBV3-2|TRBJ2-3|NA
TGTGCCAGCAGCCCGCTTCTGAGTAGCACAGATACGCAGTATTTT
CASSPLLSSTDTQYF
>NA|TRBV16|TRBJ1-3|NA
TGTGCCAGCAGCCAATCGGGGACACCCGGAAACACCATATATTTT
CASSQSGTPGNTIYF
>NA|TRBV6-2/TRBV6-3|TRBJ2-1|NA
TGTGCCAGCAGTTACGGAGCCTCTCGGTCCTACAATGAGCAGTTCTTC
CASSYGASRSYNEQFF
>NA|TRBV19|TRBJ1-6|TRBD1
TGTGCCAGCAGGGACAGCTTACGATCACCCCTCCACTTT
CASRDSLRSPLHF